A selection of T cell receptor beta chains follows, all from one sample in a study of beta chain features in type 1 diabetes. Some clones are missing from TCRdb's copy, which holds only in-frame ones; the method was immunoSEQ multiplex PCR. The sample includes about 320,000 clones, 13% to 15% seen only once; the top ten take approximately 6.7%. Sequenced sample: central memory CD4+ T cells from blood. Source of these receptors: a man between 25 and 39 years old in good health. Both conserved end residues are part of each CDR3. The order of the fields is J gene, clone size, D gene, V gene, CDR3 protein, CDR3 DNA. A D gene is named only where the DNA matches it firmly. The size of a clone is reported for some rows only, either as once, few or many, or as a class for expanded clones.

J gene: TRBJ1-2; clone size: NA; D gene: NA; V gene: TRBV19; CDR3 protein: CASSIIRPNYGYTF; CDR3 DNA: TGTGCCAGTAGTATAATCCGGCCTAACTATGGCTACACCTTC
J gene: TRBJ2-2; clone size: few; D gene: TRBD2; V gene: TRBV11-2; CDR3 protein: CASSSSGRNTGELFF; CDR3 DNA: TGTGCCAGCAGCTCTAGCGGCAGAAACACCGGGGAGCTGTTTTTT
J gene: TRBJ2-2; clone size: NA; D gene: NA; V gene: TRBV9; CDR3 protein: CASSIGTSGNTGELFF; CDR3 DNA: TGTGCCAGCAGCATCGGGACTTCCGGGAACACCGGGGAGCTGTTTTTT
J gene: TRBJ2-1; clone size: NA; D gene: NA; V gene: TRBV5-4; CDR3 protein: CASSFPPGGKNYNEQFF; CDR3 DNA: TGTGCCAGCAGCTTCCCCCCGGGCGGGAAGAACTACAATGAGCAGTTCTTC
J gene: TRBJ1-3; clone size: many; D gene: NA; V gene: TRBV2; CDR3 protein: CASSVNPRSGNTIYF; CDR3 DNA: TGTGCCAGCAGTGTCAACCCCCGCTCTGGAAACACCATATATTTT
J gene: TRBJ1-1; clone size: NA; D gene: NA; V gene: TRBV6-5; CDR3 protein: CASKAANTEAFF; CDR3 DNA: TGTGCCAGCAAGGCAGCCAACACTGAAGCTTTCTTT
J gene: TRBJ1-2; clone size: once; D gene: NA; V gene: TRBV7-2; CDR3 protein: CASSSRGWRDGYTF; CDR3 DNA: TGTGCCAGCAGCTCCCGTGGGTGGAGGGATGGCTACACCTTC
J gene: TRBJ1-2; clone size: few; D gene: NA; V gene: TRBV29-1; CDR3 protein: CSVEDGGPNYGYTF; CDR3 DNA: TGCAGCGTTGAAGATGGGGGGCCCAACTATGGCTACACCTTC
J gene: TRBJ2-7; clone size: NA; D gene: TRBD1; V gene: TRBV18; CDR3 protein: CASSDRVSYEQYF; CDR3 DNA: TGTGCCAGCTCTGACAGGGTATCCTACGAGCAGTACTTC
J gene: TRBJ1-6; clone size: NA; D gene: NA; V gene: TRBV5-1; CDR3 protein: CASSSGSQGNSPLHF; CDR3 DNA: TGCGCCAGCAGCTCTGGGTCTCAGGGAAACTCACCCCTCCACTTT
J gene: TRBJ1-2; clone size: few; D gene: NA; V gene: TRBV4-3; CDR3 protein: CASSQQHRAFGYTF; CDR3 DNA: TGCGCCAGCAGCCAACAACACCGGGCTTTTGGCTACACCTTC
J gene: TRBJ1-3; clone size: many; D gene: TRBD1; V gene: TRBV7-2; CDR3 protein: CASSLVSGGNGNTIYF; CDR3 DNA: TGTGCCAGCAGCTTAGTGTCAGGGGGCAATGGAAACACCATATATTTT
J gene: TRBJ1-5; clone size: NA; D gene: NA; V gene: TRBV5-1; CDR3 protein: CASSLDGPSSNQPQHF; CDR3 DNA: TGCGCCAGCAGCTTGGACGGCCCCAGTAGCAATCAGCCCCAGCATTTT
J gene: TRBJ2-6; clone size: many; D gene: NA; V gene: TRBV6-5; CDR3 protein: CASSRSGANVLTF; CDR3 DNA: TGTGCCAGCAGTAGGTCTGGGGCCAACGTCCTGACTTTC
J gene: TRBJ2-5; clone size: few; D gene: NA; V gene: TRBV5-1; CDR3 protein: CASSWAQGETQYF; CDR3 DNA: TGCGCCAGCAGCTGGGCCCAGGGGGAGACCCAGTACTTC
J gene: TRBJ1-1; clone size: few; D gene: TRBD1; V gene: TRBV7-2; CDR3 protein: CASSVQGAITEAFF; CDR3 DNA: TGTGCCAGCAGCGTACAGGGGGCTATCACTGAAGCTTTCTTT
J gene: TRBJ2-7; clone size: NA; D gene: NA; V gene: TRBV6-5; CDR3 protein: CASRPPPGTPYEQYF; CDR3 DNA: TGTGCCAGCAGACCTCCCCCAGGGACGCCCTACGAGCAGTACTTC
J gene: TRBJ2-5; clone size: NA; D gene: TRBD2; V gene: TRBV4-3; CDR3 protein: CASSPRLAGGRETQYF; CDR3 DNA: TGCGCCAGCAGCCCCCGGCTTGCGGGGGGTCGGGAGACCCAGTACTTC
J gene: TRBJ2-7; clone size: NA; D gene: NA; V gene: TRBV5-6; CDR3 protein: CASGTDFYEQYF; CDR3 DNA: TGTGCCAGCGGGACTGACTTCTACGAGCAGTACTTC
J gene: TRBJ1-1; clone size: NA; D gene: NA; V gene: TRBV19; CDR3 protein: CASSGQINTEAFF; CDR3 DNA: TGTGCCAGTAGTGGGCAGATAAACACTGAAGCTTTCTTT
J gene: TRBJ2-3; clone size: NA; D gene: NA; V gene: TRBV6-1; CDR3 protein: CASVYDTQYF; CDR3 DNA: TGTGCCAGCGTATACGATACGCAGTATTTT
J gene: TRBJ1-2; clone size: NA; D gene: NA; V gene: TRBV10-3; CDR3 protein: CAISDSDSPGYTF; CDR3 DNA: TGTGCCATCAGTGATAGCGACAGTCCGGGCTACACCTTC
J gene: TRBJ2-5; clone size: many; D gene: TRBD2; V gene: TRBV7-2; CDR3 protein: CASSQASAGGKETQYF; CDR3 DNA: TGTGCCAGCAGCCAAGCCTCGGCGGGAGGGAAGGAGACCCAGTACTTC
J gene: TRBJ2-3; clone size: NA; D gene: TRBD2; V gene: TRBV9; CDR3 protein: CASSVSGRGASDTQYF; CDR3 DNA: TGTGCCAGCAGCGTCAGTGGGCGGGGGGCATCAGATACGCAGTATTTT
J gene: TRBJ2-7; clone size: few; D gene: NA; V gene: TRBV11-2; CDR3 protein: CASSGGQGVWYEQYF; CDR3 DNA: TGTGCCAGCAGCGGGGGGCAGGGGGTTTGGTACGAGCAGTACTTC
J gene: TRBJ2-3; clone size: NA; D gene: TRBD1; V gene: TRBV5-3; CDR3 protein: CASGDRDRVTDTQYF; CDR3 DNA: TGTGCCAGCGGCGACCGGGACAGGGTCACAGATACGCAGTATTTT
J gene: TRBJ2-3; clone size: few; D gene: NA; V gene: TRBV27; CDR3 protein: CASSPGWTDTQYF; CDR3 DNA: TGTGCCAGCAGCCCGGGGTGGACAGATACGCAGTATTTT
J gene: TRBJ1-3; clone size: NA; D gene: NA; V gene: TRBV19; CDR3 protein: CASSVKSGRSLFSGNTIYF; CDR3 DNA: TGTGCCAGTAGCGTCAAATCGGGGCGGTCTCTCTTCTCTGGAAACACCATATATTTT
J gene: TRBJ1-3; clone size: few; D gene: NA; V gene: TRBV30; CDR3 protein: CAHESGNTIYF; CDR3 DNA: TGTGCCCACGAATCTGGAAACACCATATATTTT
J gene: TRBJ1-3; clone size: NA; D gene: NA; V gene: TRBV11-2; CDR3 protein: CASSLDKGNTIYF; CDR3 DNA: TGTGCCAGCAGCTTAGATAAGGGAAACACCATATATTTT